The 7 T cell receptor beta chains below were found in one sample sequenced in a study of blood T cell repertoires in COVID-19. Method: immunoSEQ multiplex PCR; TCRdb's copy keeps in-frame clones and lacks some. The sample contains about 78,000 clones, 65% to 85% of which appear only once. Material: peripheral blood. Receptors originate from a man in his 60s with active or convalescent COVID-19.

This chain joins TRBV12-3 or TRBV12-4 and TRBJ1-1; 7 bases are a match to TRBD1. V was pared by 7 bases and J by 6 bases, with 8 bases of the junction left unmatched. The CDR3 is made up of 13 amino acids. In DNA, the CDR3 is TGTGCCAGCACCCCTGAGGGGGCCGCTGAAGCTTTCTTT. Its translation is CASTPEGAAEAFF.

The gene calls are TRBV11-2 and TRBJ2-7; unclear D gene. V was cut by 3 bases and J by 2 bases, with 5 bases left in between. CDR1 is SGHAT, CDR2 FQNNGV, per germline. This CDR3 is 12 amino acids long. The CDR3 region is CASSFNPYEQYF. The CDR3 coding sequence is TGTGCCAGCAGCTTCAATCCCTACGAGCAGTACTTC.

The chain couples TRBV5-4 to TRBJ2-2, with a possible D match to TRBD1 (5 bases). Germline V gene lookup returns CDR1 SGHNT and CDR2 YYREEE (reference sequence). This CDR3 is built from 14 residues. Trimming removed 10 bases at V and 5 bases at J, with 18 bases between. DNA of the CDR3: TGTGCCTGCCAGGGTAGCACAAGTACCGGGGAGCTGTTTTTT. Translation: CACQGSTSTGELFF.

V gene TRBV19 combines with J gene TRBJ2-6; 11 bases align to TRBD2. There are 18 residues in the CDR3. The J segment lost 2 bases and the V segment lost 3 bases, leaving 6 bases of the junction unmatched. Germline CDR1 is LNHDA and CDR2 is SQIVND (reference sequence). The CDR3 loop reads CASSITYSGGAGANVLTF. The DNA of the CDR3 is TGTGCCAGTAGTATTACCTATAGCGGGGGGGCTGGGGCCAACGTCCTGACTTTC. The variable domain in full, completed from reference TRBV19 and TRBJ2-6, reads DGGITQSPKYLFRKEGQNVTLSCEQNLNHDAMYWYRQDPGQGLRLIYYSQIVNDFQKGDIAEGYSVSREKKESFPLTVTSAQKNPTAFYLCASSITYSGGAGANVLTFGAGSRLTVL.

The rearrangement links TRBV6-5 to TRBJ2-7; possibly TRBD2 for D (6 bases). Germline CDR1 MNHEY, CDR2 SVGAGI. V lost 0 bases, J lost 0 bases, and 9 bases lay in between. The CDR3 is 15 residues long. CDR3 bases: TGTGCCAGCAGTTACTCCGGGGGACGCTCCTACGAGCAGTACTTC. Translation gives CASSYSGGRSYEQYF.

The V and J genes are TRBV19 and TRBJ1-1; 8 bases align to TRBD1. The CDR3 runs 13 residues. The germline V gene has CDR1 LNHDA and CDR2 SQIVND (reference sequence). The V segment lost 10 bases and the J segment 1 base; nucleotides outside the gene matches: 5. The CDR3 region has the DNA TGTGCCACCTACGGACAGGGGAACACTGAAGCTTTCTTT. Amino acids: CATYGQGNTEAFF. The variable domain in full, completed from reference TRBV19 and TRBJ1-1, reads DGGITQSPKYLFRKEGQNVTLSCEQNLNHDAMYWYRQDPGQGLRLIYYSQIVNDFQKGDIAEGYSVSREKKESFPLTVTSAQKNPTAFYLCATYGQGNTEAFFGQGTRLTVV.

This sequence joins TRBV3-1 (or the pseudogene TRBV3-2) and TRBJ2-1, with D perhaps matching TRBD2 (6 bases). The CDR3 totals 17 residues. V lost 4 bases and J 2 bases, leaving 18 bases between the germline ends. Germline V gives CDR1 LGHDT, CDR2 YNNKEL (reference sequence). CDR3 coding DNA: TGTGCCAGCAGCCGGGCCGGGGGAAGCAGTACCTACAATGAGCAGTTCTTC. It is translated as CASSRAGGSSTYNEQFF.